The clone carrying this T cell receptor beta chain was seen a handful of times. Its antigen is not identified. The data stem from a study of cytomegalovirus exposure and HLA in healthy donors. The wider study: The Caucasian-associated ancestry cluster contained 81% of the approximately 400 genotyped donors. Overall study findings and caveats: Evidence from a later analysis indicated that most CMV-associated TCR beta chains looked HLA-restricted. In a later analysis, HLA-associated beta chains showed higher expansion and lower generation probabilities than comparable chains.

Use of 60 Vbeta and 13 Jbeta primers characterized the PCR. Profiling relied on immunoSEQ multiplex PCR, and the TCRdb table lists in-frame clones only, not all of them. The sample lists more than 150,000 clones, around 76% occurring once. Germline V CDR1 and CDR2: SGHNT, YENEEA. The CDR3 is 17 residues long. Trimming left V 5 bases short and J 0 bases short, with 19 bases between. The sequenced sample was PBMCs. The rearrangement uses TRBV11-3 and TRBJ1-1, with D uncertain. This sequence was found in a woman aged 30 to 39 in good health and CMV-seropositive. The CDR3 here is CASSLVRGPRMNTEAFF. DNA for the CDR3: TGTGCCAGCAGCCTAGTGCGCGGGCCTCGCATGAACACTGAAGCTTTCTTT. Filled out from reference TRBV11-3 and TRBJ1-1, the complete variable domain reads EAGVVQSPRYKIIEKKQPVAFWCNPISGHNTLYWYLQNLGQGPELLIRYENEEAVDDSQLPKDRFSAERLKGVDSTLKIQPAELGDSAVYLCASSLVRGPRMNTEAFFGQGTRLTVV.